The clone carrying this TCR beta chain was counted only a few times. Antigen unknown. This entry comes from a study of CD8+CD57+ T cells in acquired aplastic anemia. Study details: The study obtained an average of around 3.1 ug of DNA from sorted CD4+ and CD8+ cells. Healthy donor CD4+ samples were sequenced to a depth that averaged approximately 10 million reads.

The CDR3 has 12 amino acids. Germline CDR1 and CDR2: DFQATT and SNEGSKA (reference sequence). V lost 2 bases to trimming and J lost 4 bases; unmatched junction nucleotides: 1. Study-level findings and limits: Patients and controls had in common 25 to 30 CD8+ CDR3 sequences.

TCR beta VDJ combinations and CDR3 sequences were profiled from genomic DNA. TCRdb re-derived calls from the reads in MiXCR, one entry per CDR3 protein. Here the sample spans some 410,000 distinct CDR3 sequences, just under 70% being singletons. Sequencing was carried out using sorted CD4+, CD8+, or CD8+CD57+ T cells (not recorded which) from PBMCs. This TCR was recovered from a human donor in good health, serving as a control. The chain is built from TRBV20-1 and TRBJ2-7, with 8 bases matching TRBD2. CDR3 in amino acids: CSARLAGYEQYF. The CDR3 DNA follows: TGCAGTGCTAGACTAGCGGGTTACGAGCAGTACTTC.